This entry lists 2 T cell receptor beta chains sequenced from one sample in a study of CD8+ T cells in alopecia areata. Treatment defined: oral pan-JAK inhibitor, 5-10 mg twice daily. Extraction of RNA preceded its reverse transcription into cDNA, which served as the sequencing template. Clones were read by immunoSEQ multiplex PCR, and TCRdb kept only the in-frame ones, dropping some. The sample lists approximately 280,000 clones; roughly 60% were seen once. Sequencing used CD4+ T cells sorted from blood, obtained at week 24, from a patient treated with tofacitinib. These receptors were obtained from a human donor with alopecia areata.

CDR3 sequence reads: CASRLTGTPNGELFF. DNA for the CDR3: TGTGCCAGCAGATTGACCGGGACTCCTAACGGGGAGCTGTTTTTT. The chain combines TRBV27 with TRBJ2-2; TRBD2 might be the D (6 bases). CDR1 and CDR2 from the germline V gene are MNHEY and SMNVEV (reference sequence). V shed 6 bases and J shed 7 bases, with 18 bases lying between them. This CDR3 contains 15 residues.

The chain links TRBV2 to TRBJ2-3, with 8 bases matching TRBD2. CDR3 size: 14 residues. With V trimmed by 7 bases and J by 3 bases, 6 bases remained unmatched. Per the germline V gene, CDR1 is SNHLY and CDR2 is FYNNEI. CDR3 sequence reads: CASTIAGRTDTQYF. The CDR3 DNA is TGTGCCAGCACCATAGCGGGGCGGACAGATACGCAGTATTTT. The full variable domain, with the rest looked up from reference TRBV2 and TRBJ2-3, is EPEVTQTPSHQVTQMGQEVILRCVPISNHLYFYWYRQILGQKVEFLVSFYNNEISEKSEIFDDQFSVERPDGSNFTLKIRSTKLEDSAMYFCASTIAGRTDTQYFGPGTRLTVL.